This T cell receptor (beta chain) was sequenced during a study of T cell responses to AZD1222 COVID-19 vaccine. The wider study: The study pooled second doses at about 4 or about 12 weeks.

Libraries were prepared by immunoSEQ multiplex PCR; TCRdb keeps only in-frame clonotypes and omits some of them. Of 90,000 to 120,000 clones detected, roughly 90% appear once; the ten largest clones hold approximately 4.3%. Regarding the study as a whole: Distributed over spike, vaccine-associated CD4 TCRs predominated at 160-218 and 743-854. The donor cohort was predominantly white British with a female majority, and clonal diversity may have been underestimated.

Per the germline V gene, CDR1 is SGHTA and CDR2 is FQGTGA. This CDR3 spans 13 amino acids. Between the trimmed V and J ends, which lost 5 bases and 1 base, there was a span of 8 bases. Details on this clone: The antigen is undetermined.

The sequence was obtained from an adult in good health. Sample: peripheral blood, taken on day 0 of AZD1222 vaccination. V gene TRBV7-3 combines with J gene TRBJ1-1; D gene ambiguous. The CDR3 region is CASSREPNTEAFF. CDR3 DNA: TGTGCCAGCAGCCGAGAGCCGAACACTGAAGCTTTCTTT.